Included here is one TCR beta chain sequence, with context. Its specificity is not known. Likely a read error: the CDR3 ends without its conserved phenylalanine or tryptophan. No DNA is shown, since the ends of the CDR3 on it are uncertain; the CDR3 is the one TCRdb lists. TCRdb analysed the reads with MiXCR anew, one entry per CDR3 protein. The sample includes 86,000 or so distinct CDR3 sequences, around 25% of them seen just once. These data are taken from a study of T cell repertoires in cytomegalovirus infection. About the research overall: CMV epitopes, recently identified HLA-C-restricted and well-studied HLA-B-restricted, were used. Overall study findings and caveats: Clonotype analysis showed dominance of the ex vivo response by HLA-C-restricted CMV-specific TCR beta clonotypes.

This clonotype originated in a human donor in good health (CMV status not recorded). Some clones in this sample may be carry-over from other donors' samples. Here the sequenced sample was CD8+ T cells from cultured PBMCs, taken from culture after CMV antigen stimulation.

This CDR3 is CASRRTGKPTSI. The chain carries TRBV10-2 and TRBJ2-7; the table's TRBD1 call for D was not verified on the DNA. CDR1 WSHSY and CDR2 SAAADI come from the germline V gene. Counting both end residues, the CDR3 totals 12 amino acids.